This T cell receptor beta chain is drawn from a study of cytomegalovirus exposure and HLA in healthy donors. A word on this clone: Antigen specificity is unknown.

13 Jbeta primers and 60 Vbeta primers were used for the PCR. Libraries were prepared by immunoSEQ multiplex PCR; TCRdb keeps only in-frame clonotypes and omits some of them. This sample has about 190,000 clones, with 70% to 80% found just once. General observations from the study: Analyses of presence/absence relied on an assumption of roughly uniform sequencing depth across donors. The authors enumerated over 150 TCR beta chains as linked to cytomegalovirus. The dataset shows that most TCR sequences were rare, while some public TCRs occurred in many donors. In an earlier analysis, in some 500 donors, most V segments appeared productive either ~90% or ~30% of the time.

The CDR3 runs to 16 residues. V was pared by 6 bases and J by 2 bases, with 12 bases of the junction left unmatched. Germline CDR1 is MDHEN and CDR2 is SYDVKM. The chain uses TRBV28 and TRBJ2-7; 8 bases map to TRBD1. Sample: PBMCs. The source is a woman under 40 in good health and CMV-seropositive. In nucleotides, the CDR3 is TGTGCCAGCAGATTACCCCCCGGGACAGGAGCCTACGAGCAGTACTTC. Amino acids: CASRLPPGTGAYEQYF.